A selection of T cell receptor beta chains follows, all from one sample in a study of T cells in Graves' hyperthyroidism and ophthalmopathy. Each CDR3 protein is one row after TCRdb ran MiXCR on the multiplex PCR reads. Among 650,000 to 750,000 distinct CDR3 sequences listed, 13% to 15% were seen once. The sample consisted of blood. These receptors were obtained from a woman under 30 with Graves' hyperthyroidism. CDR3s include the opening cysteine and the closing phenylalanine or tryptophan. Fields, in order: J gene, clone size, D gene, V gene, CDR3 DNA, CDR3 protein. A D gene is named only where the DNA matches it firmly. Clone size is not always given. Where it is, it says once, few, many or a class for expanded clones.

>TRBJ2-7|many|NA|TRBV3-1
TGTGCCAGCAGCGGGGGACGACAAGCCCGCTCCTACGAGCAGTACTTC
CASSGGRQARSYEQYF
>TRBJ2-1|NA|NA|TRBV7-9
TGTGCCAGCAGCTTCCCATTTCCCCCGACATACTCCTACAATGAGCAGTTCTTC
CASSFPFPPTYSYNEQFF
>TRBJ2-1|many|NA|TRBV28
TGTGCCAGCAGTCCCCTGGGCCGCGGCGTAGGGCAGTTCTTC
CASSPLGRGVGQFF
>TRBJ2-7|few|NA|TRBV30
TGTGCCTGGAGTGTAGTCTCAGGTTCCTACGAGCAGTACTTC
CAWSVVSGSYEQYF
>TRBJ2-7|NA|TRBD2|TRBV7-2
TGTGCCAGCAGCCCCTCGGGGACTAACTCCTACGAGCAGTACTTC
CASSPSGTNSYEQYF
>TRBJ2-1|many|TRBD2|TRBV12-5
TGTGCTAGTGGTTCCTCAGCCCTAGCGGGACTCTACAATGAGCAGTTCTTC
CASGSSALAGLYNEQFF
>TRBJ1-4|many|NA|TRBV11-2
TGTGCCAGCAGATCTAATGAAAAACTGTTTTTT
CASRSNEKLFF
>TRBJ2-7|few|NA|TRBV28
TGTGCCAGCAGTCCGGAGACTTACTACGAGCAGTACTTC
CASSPETYYEQYF
>TRBJ1-5|NA|NA|TRBV9
TGTGCCAGCAGCCAATTTGACCTGCAGCCCCAGCATTTT
CASSQFDLQPQHF
>TRBJ2-3|once|NA|TRBV10-3
TGTGCCATCAGTGATGGCGGGGCCACGGTAGTGCAGTATTTT
CAISDGGATVVQYF
>TRBJ2-3|many|NA|TRBV6-1
TGTGCCAGCAGTGAAGGGGTTAGGGCTAGCAGTCATACGCAGTATTTT
CASSEGVRASSHTQYF
>TRBJ2-7|NA|NA|TRBV7-2
TGTGCCAGCAGCTTTCGGGGATTTGGGGAGCAGTACTTC
CASSFRGFGEQYF
>TRBJ2-2|many|NA|TRBV20-1
TGCAGTGCTAGGTCCTCGACAAGCGGTCTAATCACCGGGGAGCTGTTTTTT
CSARSSTSGLITGELFF
>TRBJ1-3|NA|NA|TRBV12-3/TRBV12-4
TGTGCCAGCAGTTTAGCTGGCTCTTACTCGAACACCATATATTTT
CASSLAGSYSNTIYF
>TRBJ1-1|many|NA|TRBV7-3
TGTGCCAGCAGCTGGGGACCTACGAACACTGAAGCTTTCTTT
CASSWGPTNTEAFF
>TRBJ1-5|NA|TRBD1|TRBV6-1
TGTGCCAGTCAACGGAATGGACAGGGTGGTAATCAGCCCCAGCATTTT
CASQRNGQGGNQPQHF
>TRBJ2-7|many|TRBD2|TRBV20-1
TGCAGTGCCTCGACTAGCGGGCCCTACGAGCAGTACTTC
CSASTSGPYEQYF
>TRBJ2-7|few|NA|TRBV18
TGTGCCAGCTCACCAGGGACTTCCAAGGGCCACTACGAGCAGTACTTC
CASSPGTSKGHYEQYF
>TRBJ1-5|many|TRBD1|TRBV20-1
TGCAGTGCTCTCCAACAGGGGGCCAAACAGCCCCAGCATTTT
CSALQQGAKQPQHF
>TRBJ1-2|few|NA|TRBV11-1
TGTGCCAGCAGCAAAATCGCGTCAAGGGTTTATGGCTACACCTTC
CASSKIASRVYGYTF
>TRBJ2-1|many|NA|TRBV28
TGTGCCAGCACCCTACCCGGAACTAATGAGCAGTTCTTC
CASTLPGTNEQFF
>TRBJ1-1|many|TRBD1|TRBV5-1
TGCGCCAGCAAGTCGACAGGGACGTCCCCTGAAGCTTTCTTT
CASKSTGTSPEAFF
>TRBJ2-1|many|TRBD2|TRBV2
TGTGCCAGCAGGACCAGACTAGCGGGAGCGTACAATGAGCAGTTCTTC
CASRTRLAGAYNEQFF
>TRBJ2-4|many|NA|TRBV30
TGTGCCTGGACCACTAATCTAGACACCATTCAGTACTTC
CAWTTNLDTIQYF
>TRBJ1-5|NA|NA|TRBV28
TGTGCCAGCAGCAGCAGGGATAAAGCTCGGCAGCCCCAGCATTTT
CASSSRDKARQPQHF
>TRBJ2-5|few|TRBD2|TRBV4-3
TGCGCCAGCAGCCAAGTGGGGACTAGCGGGAGGGCCCGAGAAGAGACCCAGTACTTC
CASSQVGTSGRAREETQYF
>TRBJ2-7|NA|TRBD2|TRBV11-3
TGTGCCAGCAGCTTAGATCAGATCGGGTCTAGCGGGGGCTACGAGCAGTACTTC
CASSLDQIGSSGGYEQYF